The rows below give T cell receptor beta chains drawn from one sample of a study of T cell repertoires in aging, cancer and after chemotherapy. MiXCR, applied by TCRdb to the multiplex PCR reads, yields one record per CDR3 protein. The table includes about 4,300 distinct CDR3 sequences, 29% detected once. The sequencing sample was made of blood. These receptors were collected from a human donor in good health. Both conserved end residues are part of each CDR3. D genes are given only for firm matches. Where a row states a size, it is once, few, many or the class of an expanded clone; other rows omit it.

>medium-sized|NA|TRBV19|TRBJ2-1
TGTGCCAGTAAGGGCAATGAGCAGTTCTTC
CASKGNEQFF
>NA|NA|TRBV12-3/TRBV12-4|TRBJ1-5
TGTGCCAGCAGTTCGGACGGGTCCAGGCCCCAGCATTTT
CASSSDGSRPQHF
>NA|NA|TRBV20-1|TRBJ2-5
TGCAGTGCTAGTAGGGACCAAGAGACCCAGTACTTC
CSASRDQETQYF
>medium-sized|TRBD1|TRBV27|TRBJ1-5
TGTGCCAGCAGTTTGCAGGGGGTTGGTAGTCAGCCCCAGCATTTT
CASSLQGVGSQPQHF
>medium-sized|NA|TRBV19|TRBJ1-5
TGTGCCAGTAGTTCAGGTTTGTTCGGGTATGGCAATCAGCCCCAGCATTTT
CASSSGLFGYGNQPQHF
>NA|NA|TRBV30|TRBJ2-5
TGTGCCTGGAGTTGGGGTTCTCTGACCCAAGAGACCCAGTACTTC
CAWSWGSLTQETQYF
>medium-sized|NA|TRBV27|TRBJ2-5
TGTGCCAGCAGTTCCCCGACTAGTTATCATGAGACCCAGTACTTC
CASSSPTSYHETQYF
>medium-sized|NA|TRBV19|TRBJ2-6
TGTGCCAGTAGTAATAACAGGGTCCCTGGGGCCAACGTCCTGACTTTC
CASSNNRVPGANVLTF
>few|NA|TRBV14|TRBJ1-2
TGTGCCAGCAGCCAAGATAGTACTACACCGACAGGAAACTATGGCTACACCTTC
CASSQDSTTPTGNYGYTF
>medium-sized|NA|TRBV6-6|TRBJ2-3
TGTGCCAGCAGAATAGGGGACCGGCTTAGTGATACGCAGTATTTT
CASRIGDRLSDTQYF
>NA|NA|TRBV12-3/TRBV12-4|TRBJ2-2
TGTGCCAGCGGCTCCTGGGGGCACGGGGAGCTGTTTTTT
CASGSWGHGELFF
>medium-sized|TRBD1|TRBV5-4|TRBJ2-3
TGTGCCAGCAGCTTGGCCGCGACAGGGTCCTGGTCAGATACGCAGTATTTT
CASSLAATGSWSDTQYF
>NA|NA|TRBV27|TRBJ1-6
TGTGACAGCACCCGGGACCTCCTGAGCTCCTATAATTCACCCCTCCACTTT
CDSTRDLLSSYNSPLHF
>medium-sized|NA|TRBV6-2/TRBV6-3|TRBJ2-3
TGTGCCAGCAGGGAGCCAGCCGGCTCAGATACGCAGTATTTT
CASREPAGSDTQYF
>NA|TRBD1|TRBV30|TRBJ1-1
TGTGCCTGGAGTGCTACACAGGGGGCCCCCCGCCAGGGCACTGAAGCTTTCTTT
CAWSATQGAPRQGTEAFF
>few|TRBD1|TRBV20-1|TRBJ2-1
TGCAGTGCTTCCGGACAGGGGCCATACAATGAGCAGTTCTTC
CSASGQGPYNEQFF